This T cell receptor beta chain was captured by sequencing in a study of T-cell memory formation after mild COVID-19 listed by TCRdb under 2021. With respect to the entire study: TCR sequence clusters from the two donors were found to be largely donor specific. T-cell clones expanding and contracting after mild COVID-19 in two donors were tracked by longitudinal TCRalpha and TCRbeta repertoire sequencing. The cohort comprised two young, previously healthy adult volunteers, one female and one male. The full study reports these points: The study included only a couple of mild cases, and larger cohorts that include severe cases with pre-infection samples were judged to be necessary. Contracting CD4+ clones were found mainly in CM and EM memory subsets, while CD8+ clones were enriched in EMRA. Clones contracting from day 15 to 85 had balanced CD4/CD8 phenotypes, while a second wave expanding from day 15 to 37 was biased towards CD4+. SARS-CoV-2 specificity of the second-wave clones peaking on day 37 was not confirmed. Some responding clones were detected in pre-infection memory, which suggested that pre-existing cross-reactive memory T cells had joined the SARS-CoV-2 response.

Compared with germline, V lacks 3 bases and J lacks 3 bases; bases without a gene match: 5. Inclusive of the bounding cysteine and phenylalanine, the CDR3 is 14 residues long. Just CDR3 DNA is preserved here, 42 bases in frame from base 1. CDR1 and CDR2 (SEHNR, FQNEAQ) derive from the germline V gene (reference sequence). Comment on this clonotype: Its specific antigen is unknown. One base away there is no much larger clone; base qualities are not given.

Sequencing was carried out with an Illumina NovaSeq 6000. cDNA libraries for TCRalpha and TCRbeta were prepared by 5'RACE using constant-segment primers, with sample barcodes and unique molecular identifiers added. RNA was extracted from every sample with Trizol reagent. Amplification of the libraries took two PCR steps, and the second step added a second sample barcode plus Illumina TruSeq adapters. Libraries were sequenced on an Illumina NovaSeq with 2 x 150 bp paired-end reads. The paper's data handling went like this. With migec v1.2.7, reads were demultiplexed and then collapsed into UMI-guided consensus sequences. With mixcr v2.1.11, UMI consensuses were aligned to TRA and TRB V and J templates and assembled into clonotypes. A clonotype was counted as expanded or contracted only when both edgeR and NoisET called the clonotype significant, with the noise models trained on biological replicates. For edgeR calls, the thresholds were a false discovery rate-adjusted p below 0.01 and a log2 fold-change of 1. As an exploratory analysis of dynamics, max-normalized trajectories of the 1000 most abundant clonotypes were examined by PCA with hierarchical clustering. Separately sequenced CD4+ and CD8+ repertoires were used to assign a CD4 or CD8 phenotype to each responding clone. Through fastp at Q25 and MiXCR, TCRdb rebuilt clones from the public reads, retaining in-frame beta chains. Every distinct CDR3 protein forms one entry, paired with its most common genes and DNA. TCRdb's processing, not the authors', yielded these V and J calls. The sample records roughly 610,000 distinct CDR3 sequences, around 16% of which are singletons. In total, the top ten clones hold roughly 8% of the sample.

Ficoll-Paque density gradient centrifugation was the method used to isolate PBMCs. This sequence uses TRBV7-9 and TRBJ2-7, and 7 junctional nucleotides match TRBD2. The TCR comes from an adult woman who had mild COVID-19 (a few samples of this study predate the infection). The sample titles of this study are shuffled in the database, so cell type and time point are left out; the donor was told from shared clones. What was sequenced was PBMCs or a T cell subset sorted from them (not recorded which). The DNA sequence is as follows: TGTGCCAGCAGCTTGGCGGGAGTCGGCTACGAGCAGTACTTC. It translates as CASSLAGVGYEQYF.